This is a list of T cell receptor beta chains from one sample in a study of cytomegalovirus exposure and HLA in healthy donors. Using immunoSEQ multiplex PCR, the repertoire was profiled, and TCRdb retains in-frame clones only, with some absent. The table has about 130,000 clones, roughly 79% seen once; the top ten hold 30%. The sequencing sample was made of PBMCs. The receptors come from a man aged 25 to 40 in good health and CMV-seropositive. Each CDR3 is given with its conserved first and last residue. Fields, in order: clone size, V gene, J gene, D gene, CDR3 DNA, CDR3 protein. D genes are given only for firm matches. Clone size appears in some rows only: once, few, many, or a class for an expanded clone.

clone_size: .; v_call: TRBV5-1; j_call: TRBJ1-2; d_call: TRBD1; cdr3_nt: TGCGCCAGCAGCTTGTTTACAGGGGAAGGCTACACCTTC; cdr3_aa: CASSLFTGEGYTF
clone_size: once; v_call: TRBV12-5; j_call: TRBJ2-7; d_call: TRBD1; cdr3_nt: TGTGCTAGTGGTTTGGGGATAGGGACAGGAGAGCAGTACTTC; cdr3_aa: CASGLGIGTGEQYF
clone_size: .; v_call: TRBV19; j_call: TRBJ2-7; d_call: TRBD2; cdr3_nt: TGTGCCAGTAGTTCTTTAGCGGGAGTCGGGGAGCAGTACTTC; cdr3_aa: CASSSLAGVGEQYF
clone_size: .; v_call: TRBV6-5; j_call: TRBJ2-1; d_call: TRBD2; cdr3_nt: TGTGCCAGCAGACTACTAGCGGGGGGGCCCCAGTTCTTC; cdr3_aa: CASRLLAGGPQFF
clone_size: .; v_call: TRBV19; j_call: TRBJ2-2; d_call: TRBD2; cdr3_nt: TGTGCCAGTCTAGCGGGGCAGAACACCGGGGAGCTGTTTTTT; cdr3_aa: CASLAGQNTGELFF
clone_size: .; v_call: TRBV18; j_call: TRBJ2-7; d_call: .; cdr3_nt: TGTGCCAGCTCACCAGGCAGGGGCTACGAGCAGTACTTC; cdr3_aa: CASSPGRGYEQYF
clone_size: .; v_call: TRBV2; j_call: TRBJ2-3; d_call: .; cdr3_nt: TGTGCCAGCGTGCGGGGACGCAGTGTGGGCACAGATACGCAGTATTTT; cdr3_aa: CASVRGRSVGTDTQYF
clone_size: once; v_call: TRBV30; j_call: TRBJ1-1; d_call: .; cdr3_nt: TGTGCCTGGAGTGTACGACAGAGACTGAACACTGAAGCTTTCTTT; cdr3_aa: CAWSVRQRLNTEAFF
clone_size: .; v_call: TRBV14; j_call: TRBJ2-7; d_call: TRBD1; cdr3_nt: TGTGCCAGCAGCCAAGAACAGGGGGCACGGGAGTACTTC; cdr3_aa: CASSQEQGAREYF
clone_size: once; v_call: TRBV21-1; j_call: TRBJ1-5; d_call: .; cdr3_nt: TGTGCCAGCAGCAAAGAATCAGGACAGGGATTAAATCAGCCCCAGCATTTT; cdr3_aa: CASSKESGQGLNQPQHF
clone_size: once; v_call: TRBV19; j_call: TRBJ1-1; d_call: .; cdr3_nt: TGTGCCAGTAGTATGTTAGCAACAGGTTCCGGAGCTTTCTTT; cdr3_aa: CASSMLATGSGAFF
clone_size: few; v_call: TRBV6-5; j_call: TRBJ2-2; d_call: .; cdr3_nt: TGTGCCAGCCGTCCGACACTTACCGGGGAGCTGTTTTTT; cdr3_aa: CASRPTLTGELFF
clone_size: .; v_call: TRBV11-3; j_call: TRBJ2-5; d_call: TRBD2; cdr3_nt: TGTGCCAGCAGCTTAGATGGGGGACTAGCCGCAGAGACCCAGTACTTC; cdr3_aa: CASSLDGGLAAETQYF
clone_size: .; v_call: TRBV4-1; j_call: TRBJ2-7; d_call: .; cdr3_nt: TGCGCCAGCAGCCAAACCCGGGACACAAGCTCCTACGAGCAGTACTTC; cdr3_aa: CASSQTRDTSSYEQYF
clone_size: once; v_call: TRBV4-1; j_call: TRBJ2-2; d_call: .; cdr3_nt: TGCGCCAGCAGCCAAGGATCAGCGGCGAACACCGGGGAGCTGTTTTTT; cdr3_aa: CASSQGSAANTGELFF
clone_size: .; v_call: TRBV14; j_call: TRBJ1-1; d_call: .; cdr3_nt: TGTGCCAGCAGCCAAGGGTGGGGCAGGGAAGCTTTCTTT; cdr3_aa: CASSQGWGREAFF
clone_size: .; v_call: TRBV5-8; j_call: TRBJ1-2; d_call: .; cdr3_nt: TGTGCCAGCCGAAGACTGGGGAGGGACTATGGCTACACCTTC; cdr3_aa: CASRRLGRDYGYTF
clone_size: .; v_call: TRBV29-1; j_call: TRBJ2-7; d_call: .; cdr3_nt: TGCAGCGGGGGGGATCCCTCCTACGAGCAGTACTTC; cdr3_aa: CSGGDPSYEQYF
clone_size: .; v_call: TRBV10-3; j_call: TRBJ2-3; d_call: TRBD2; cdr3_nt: TGTGCCATCAGTGAGACCTTAGCGGGGCCAAGCACAGATACGCAGTATTTT; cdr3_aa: CAISETLAGPSTDTQYF
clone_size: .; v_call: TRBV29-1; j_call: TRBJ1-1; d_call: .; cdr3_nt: TGCAGCGCCGAGGACAGTGAAGCTTTCTTT; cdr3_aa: CSAEDSEAFF
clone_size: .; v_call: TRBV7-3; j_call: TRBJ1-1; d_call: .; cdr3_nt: TGTGCCAGCAGCTTAAGGGTCTTTCAGGGGCACACTGAAGCTTTCTTT; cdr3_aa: CASSLRVFQGHTEAFF
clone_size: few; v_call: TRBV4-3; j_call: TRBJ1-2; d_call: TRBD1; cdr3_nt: TGCGCCAGCAGCCACCTAGACAGGGGAGGTGGCTACACCTTC; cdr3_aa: CASSHLDRGGGYTF
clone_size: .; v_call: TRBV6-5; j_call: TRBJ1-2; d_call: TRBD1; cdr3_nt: TGTGCCAGCAGGGAATGGGACAGGGGGCTTGGCTACACCTTC; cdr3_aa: CASREWDRGLGYTF
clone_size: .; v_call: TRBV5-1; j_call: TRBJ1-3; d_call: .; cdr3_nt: TGCGCCAGCAGCTTGGCAACGGTCGGGACTGGAAACACCATATATTTT; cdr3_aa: CASSLATVGTGNTIYF
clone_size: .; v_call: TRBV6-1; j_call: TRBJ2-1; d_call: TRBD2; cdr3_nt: TGTGCCAGCAGTGCGGAAAAACTAGCGGGGGGGGGTGAGCAGTTCTTC; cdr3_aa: CASSAEKLAGGGEQFF
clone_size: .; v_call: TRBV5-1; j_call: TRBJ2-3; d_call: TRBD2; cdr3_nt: TGCGCCAGCAGCCCGCCTAGCGGGGGGGCCGGGGATACGCAGTATTTT; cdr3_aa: CASSPPSGGAGDTQYF
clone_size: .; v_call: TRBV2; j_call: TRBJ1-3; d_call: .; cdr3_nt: TGTGCCAGCAGTCAGGGAAACCCTGGAAACACCATATATTTT; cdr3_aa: CASSQGNPGNTIYF
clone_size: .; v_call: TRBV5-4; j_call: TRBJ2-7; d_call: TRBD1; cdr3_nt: TGTGCCAGCAGCTCCCGGACAGGGTTGAGGTACGAGCAGTACTTC; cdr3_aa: CASSSRTGLRYEQYF
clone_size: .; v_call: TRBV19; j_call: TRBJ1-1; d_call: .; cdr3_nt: TGTGCCAGTAGTATAGATTACACACCCAACACTGAAGCTTTCTTT; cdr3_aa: CASSIDYTPNTEAFF
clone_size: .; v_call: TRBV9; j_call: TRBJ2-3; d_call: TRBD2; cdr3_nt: TGTGCCAGCAGCGTCGACAGCGGGGGCACAGATACGCAGTATTTT; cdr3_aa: CASSVDSGGTDTQYF
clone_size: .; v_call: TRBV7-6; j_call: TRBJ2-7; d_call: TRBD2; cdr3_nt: TGTGCCAGCAGCTCCGGGACTAGCGATTCCTACGAGCAGTACTTC; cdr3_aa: CASSSGTSDSYEQYF
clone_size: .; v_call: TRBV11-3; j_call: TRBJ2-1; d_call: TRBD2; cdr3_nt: TGTGCCAGCAGCTCCGCCCTAGCGGGAGTCCATGAGCAGTTCTTC; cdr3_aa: CASSSALAGVHEQFF
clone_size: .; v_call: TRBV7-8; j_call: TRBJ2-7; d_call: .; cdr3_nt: TGTGCCAGCAGCCCGTTTAACTACGAGCAGTACTTC; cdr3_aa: CASSPFNYEQYF
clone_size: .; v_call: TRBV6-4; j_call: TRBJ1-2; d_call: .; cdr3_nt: TGTGCCAGCAGTGACTCTAACAGGGAGGGCTACACCTTC; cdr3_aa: CASSDSNREGYTF
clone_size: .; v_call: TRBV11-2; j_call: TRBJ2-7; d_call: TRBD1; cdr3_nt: TGTGCCAGCAGCTTATGGGACAGCTACGAGCAGTACTTC; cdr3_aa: CASSLWDSYEQYF
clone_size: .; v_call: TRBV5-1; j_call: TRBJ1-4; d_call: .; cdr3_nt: TGCGCCAGCAGCCATATGGGGGGAACTGGGTCTAATGAAAAACTGTTTTTT; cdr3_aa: CASSHMGGTGSNEKLFF
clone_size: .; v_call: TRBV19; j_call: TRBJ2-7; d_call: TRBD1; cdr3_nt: TGTGCCAGTAGTATGGACCCGGGACAGGGAACCTACGAGCAGTACTTC; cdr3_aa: CASSMDPGQGTYEQYF
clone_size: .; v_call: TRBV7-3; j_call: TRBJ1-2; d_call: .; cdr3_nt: TGTGCCAGCAGCGAAGGGAGTCATAACTATGGCTACACCTTC; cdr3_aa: CASSEGSHNYGYTF
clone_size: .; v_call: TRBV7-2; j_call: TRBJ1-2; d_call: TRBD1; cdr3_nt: TGTGCCAGCAGCTTAACCGGGACAGGGAACTACACCTTC; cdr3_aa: CASSLTGTGNYTF
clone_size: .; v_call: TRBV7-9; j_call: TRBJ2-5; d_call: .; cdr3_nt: TGTGCCAGCAGCCCCCCTCGCGGGATCGAAGAGACCCAGTACTTC; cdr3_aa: CASSPPRGIEETQYF
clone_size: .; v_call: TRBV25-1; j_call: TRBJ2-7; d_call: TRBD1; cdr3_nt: TGTGCCAGCAGTGAATATCGGGGACAGGTGGGCGAGCAGTACTTC; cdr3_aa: CASSEYRGQVGEQYF
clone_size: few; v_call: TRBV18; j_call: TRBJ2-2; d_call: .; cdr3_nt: TGTGCCAGCTCCACAGGGTCACAGAACACCGGGGAGCTGTTTTTT; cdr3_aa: CASSTGSQNTGELFF
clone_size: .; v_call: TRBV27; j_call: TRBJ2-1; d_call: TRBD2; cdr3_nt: TGTGCCAGCAGCCTCCTAGCGGGATCCTACAATGAGCAGTTCTTC; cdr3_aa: CASSLLAGSYNEQFF
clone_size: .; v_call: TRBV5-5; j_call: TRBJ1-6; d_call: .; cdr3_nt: TGTGCCAGCAGCTTGGGACAGGACAATTCACCCCTCCACTTT; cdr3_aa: CASSLGQDNSPLHF
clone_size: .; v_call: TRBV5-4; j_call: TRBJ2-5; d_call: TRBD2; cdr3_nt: TGTGCCAGCAGCCCGCGGGAGTCCGAGACCCAGTACTTC; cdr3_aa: CASSPRESETQYF
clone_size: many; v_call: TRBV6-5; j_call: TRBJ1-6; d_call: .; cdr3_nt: TGTGCCAGCAGTGGTCCTCAGGAACGAGCCCTCCACTTT; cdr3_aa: CASSGPQERALHF
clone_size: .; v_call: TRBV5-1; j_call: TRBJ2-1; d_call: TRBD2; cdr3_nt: TGCGCCAGCAGCACGAGCCCCGGGACTAGCGGGTCCAATGAGCAGTTCTTC; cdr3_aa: CASSTSPGTSGSNEQFF
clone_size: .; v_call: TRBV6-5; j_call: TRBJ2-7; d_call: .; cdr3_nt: TGTGCCAGCAGTCCGAGGCCTAGTACCTACGAGCAGTACTTC; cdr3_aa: CASSPRPSTYEQYF
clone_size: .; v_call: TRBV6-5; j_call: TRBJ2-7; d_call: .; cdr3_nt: TGTGCCAGCAGTAGGGGGAACTCCTACGAGCAGTACTTC; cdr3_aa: CASSRGNSYEQYF
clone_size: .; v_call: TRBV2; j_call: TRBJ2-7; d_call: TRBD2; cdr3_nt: TGTGCCAGCAGTGAAGCGCGGGGGGCTCCCTACGAGCAGTACTTC; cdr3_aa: CASSEARGAPYEQYF
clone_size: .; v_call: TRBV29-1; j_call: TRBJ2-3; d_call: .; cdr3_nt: TGCAGCGTTGACGAGAGTCTTTATACGCAGTATTTT; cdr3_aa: CSVDESLYTQYF
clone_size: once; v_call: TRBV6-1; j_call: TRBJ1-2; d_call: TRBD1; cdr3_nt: TGTGCCAGCAGTGAAGCGCTTAGGACAGGGCTTTACGGCTACACCTTC; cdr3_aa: CASSEALRTGLYGYTF
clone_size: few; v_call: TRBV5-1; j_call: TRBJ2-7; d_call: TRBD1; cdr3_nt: TGCGCCAGCAGCCAAGGGACAGTCCCTCTCCACGAGCAGTACTTC; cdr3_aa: CASSQGTVPLHEQYF
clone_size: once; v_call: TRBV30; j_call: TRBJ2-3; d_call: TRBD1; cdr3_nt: TGTGCCTGGAGCTCAGGACAGGGGCCCACAGATACGCAGTATTTT; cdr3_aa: CAWSSGQGPTDTQYF
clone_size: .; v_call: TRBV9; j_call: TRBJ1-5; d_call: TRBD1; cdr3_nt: TGTGCCAGCAGCCCCACAGGGGGCGGCAATCAGCCCCAGCATTTT; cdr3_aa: CASSPTGGGNQPQHF